The next 11 T cell receptor beta chains were all read from a single sample in a study of PD-1 blockade in classical Hodgkin lymphoma (dated by TCRdb to about 2020). Receptors were amplified or captured by the immunoSEQ multiplex PCR assay. TCRdb carries this immuneACCESS record with in-frame sequences only. Its versions omit some clonotypes, under half of them owing to an unresolved V gene in the studies checked, with the rest unexplained. The sample table shows approximately 96,000 clones, and just over 90% are seen once. Together, the top ten hold approximately 2% of the sample. Sample time point, as interpreted from the label and publication: cycle 4 day 1 (C4D1), after 5 to 7 weeks of nivolumab. Every trial patient had relapsed following autologous stem cell transplantation, and prior brentuximab vedotin exposure was what differed among cohorts A, B and C. The specimen was peripheral blood mononuclear cells (PBMCs), collected before the fourth cycle of nivolumab. The source of these receptors is a human donor with classical Hodgkin lymphoma.

V gene TRBV9 combines with J gene TRBJ1-5, with D possibly matching TRBD1 (5 bases). V was cut by 0 bases and J by 11 bases, with 15 bases left in between. Germline V gives CDR1 SGDLS, CDR2 YYNGEE. The CDR3 is made up of 14 amino acids. DNA of the CDR3: TGTGCCAGCAGCGTAGGTGCAAACGGAGGGGCCCAGCATTTT. Its protein product is CASSVGANGGAQHF.

This clone was detected only once. CDR3: CASSLSASGNSYNEQFF. The DNA for the CDR3 is TGTGCCAGCAGTTTATCGGCTAGCGGGAACTCCTACAATGAGCAGTTCTTC. The rearrangement joins TRBV27 to TRBJ2-1, with TRBD2 matching over 9 bases. The germline gives CDR1 MNHEY, CDR2 SMNVEV (reference sequence). With 0 bases clipped from V and 0 bases from J, the junction kept 3 bases outside the gene matches. The CDR3 runs 17 residues.

V and J are TRBV5-1 and TRBJ2-7; D might be TRBD1 or TRBD2, each matching 6 bases. V lost 4 bases and J lost 0, with 14 bases in between. The length of the CDR3 is 15 residues. From germline, CDR1 is SGHRS and CDR2 YFSETQ. CDR3 DNA: TGCGCCAGCAGCGACGGGGGCGGTACCTCCTACGAGCAGTACTTC. Encoded protein: CASSDGGGTSYEQYF. Filled out from reference TRBV5-1 and TRBJ2-7, the complete variable domain reads KAGVTQTPRYLIKTRGQQVTLSCSPISGHRSVSWYQQTPGQGLQFLFEYFSETQRNKGNFPGRFSGRQFSNSRSEMNVSTLELGDSALYLCASSDGGGTSYEQYFGPGTRLTVT.

This sequence joins TRBV7-2 and TRBJ1-5; tentatively, D is TRBD1 (6 bases). The CDR3 runs 12 residues. V lost 5 bases and J lost 4, with 6 bases in between. CDR1 is SGHTA and CDR2 is FQGNSA in the germline V gene. The CDR3 spells CASSQGNQPQHF. Written as DNA, the CDR3 is TGTGCCAGCAGCCAGGGGAATCAGCCCCAGCATTTT.

V and J are TRBV5-1 and TRBJ2-7; D is perhaps TRBD1 (5 bases). The CDR3 is 16 residues long. Trimming removed 0 bases from V and 3 bases from J, with 16 bases in between. Germline V gives CDR1 SGHRS, CDR2 YFSETQ. CDR3 in amino acids: CASSLASRTGSYEQYF. The CDR3 DNA is TGCGCCAGCAGCTTGGCCTCCCGAACAGGAAGCTACGAGCAGTACTTC.

CDR3 DNA sequence: TGCGCCAGCAGCCAAGTTTATAATCCGGACAGGGCCTTCGGCTACACCTTC. As protein: CASSQVYNPDRAFGYTF. The V call is TRBV4-1, the J call TRBJ1-2, with 8 bases lining up with TRBD1. The CDR3 has 17 amino acids. Trimming took 1 base from V and 8 from J; bases not matched to a gene: 15. CDR1 and CDR2 from the germline V gene are MGHRA and YSYEKL.

The chain employs TRBV6-1 and TRBJ2-1, with 7 positions matching TRBD2. Unmatched junction bases numbered 5, after V lost 5 bases and J lost 13 bases. Per germline, CDR1 MNHNS and CDR2 SASEGT. The CDR3 is made up of 11 amino acids. CDR3 DNA: TGTGCCAGCAGTTCCCGGGACTACCAGTTCTTC. Translation: CASSSRDYQFF.

The chain joins TRBV5-4 to TRBJ2-5, with D possibly TRBD1 on 6 matching bases. The germline V gene has CDR1 SGHNT and CDR2 YYREEE (reference sequence). V lost 0 bases and J 9 bases, leaving 18 bases between the germline ends. The CDR3 sequence is 15 residues long. The CDR3 nucleotides read TGTGCCAGCAGCTTGGCAGGGGTCGGTGGAAGGGCCCAGTACTTC. It translates to CASSLAGVGGRAQYF.

The CDR3 DNA follows: TGTGCCAGCAGTTTTGGGACAGGGGTTCGCGAGCAGTACTTC. It encodes CASSFGTGVREQYF. The rearrangement uses TRBV27 and TRBJ2-7; 10 nucleotides match TRBD1. Trimming took 3 bases from V and 6 from J; bases not matched to a gene: 5. The CDR3 spans 14 residues. Germline V lookup: CDR1 MNHEY, CDR2 SMNVEV (reference sequence).

This chain connects TRBV27 to TRBJ2-1; TRBD1 aligns across 11 bases. CDR3 size: 16 residues. The V segment lost 5 bases and the J segment 6 bases; nucleotides outside the gene matches: 9. Germline assignment: CDR1 MNHEY and CDR2 SMNVEV (reference sequence). The CDR3 sequence: CASSTHSGTGGNEQFF. The CDR3 coding sequence is TGTGCCAGCAGTACCCACTCCGGGACAGGGGGCAATGAGCAGTTCTTC.

This sequence joins TRBV18 and TRBJ1-1; D remains unclear. Per germline, CDR1 KGHSH and CDR2 LQKENI. This CDR3 contains 16 residues. V gave up 3 bases and J gave up 2 bases, with 16 bases separating them. This chain's CDR3 is CASSPVLSGGNTEAFF. In nucleotides, the CDR3 is TGTGCCAGCTCACCGGTCTTATCGGGAGGAAACACTGAAGCTTTCTTT.